What follows describes a single T cell receptor (beta chain). The sample originates from a study of blood T cell repertoires in COVID-19. Study overall: The United States, Italy and Spain supplied acute and convalescent COVID-19 samples. T cells, B-cell-depleted T cells, or PBMCs supplied cDNA or gDNA.

The assay was immunoSEQ multiplex PCR, and TCRdb's table has in-frame clones only and misses some. The data contain approximately 200,000 clones, about 80% of them singletons. Germline lookup yields CDR1 LNHNV and CDR2 YYDKDF (reference sequence). V shed 3 bases and J 1 base; nucleotides not matched to a gene: 5. The CDR3 has 15 residues. This chain links TRBV15 with TRBJ2-5, with 7 nucleotides matching TRBD1. Material for sequencing was peripheral blood. The sequence derives from a woman between 45 and 60 years old with acute or convalescent COVID-19. Written as DNA, the CDR3 is TGTGCCACCAGCAGCTTCGGGACAGCCCAAGAGACCCAGTACTTC. Protein product: CATSSFGTAQETQYF.